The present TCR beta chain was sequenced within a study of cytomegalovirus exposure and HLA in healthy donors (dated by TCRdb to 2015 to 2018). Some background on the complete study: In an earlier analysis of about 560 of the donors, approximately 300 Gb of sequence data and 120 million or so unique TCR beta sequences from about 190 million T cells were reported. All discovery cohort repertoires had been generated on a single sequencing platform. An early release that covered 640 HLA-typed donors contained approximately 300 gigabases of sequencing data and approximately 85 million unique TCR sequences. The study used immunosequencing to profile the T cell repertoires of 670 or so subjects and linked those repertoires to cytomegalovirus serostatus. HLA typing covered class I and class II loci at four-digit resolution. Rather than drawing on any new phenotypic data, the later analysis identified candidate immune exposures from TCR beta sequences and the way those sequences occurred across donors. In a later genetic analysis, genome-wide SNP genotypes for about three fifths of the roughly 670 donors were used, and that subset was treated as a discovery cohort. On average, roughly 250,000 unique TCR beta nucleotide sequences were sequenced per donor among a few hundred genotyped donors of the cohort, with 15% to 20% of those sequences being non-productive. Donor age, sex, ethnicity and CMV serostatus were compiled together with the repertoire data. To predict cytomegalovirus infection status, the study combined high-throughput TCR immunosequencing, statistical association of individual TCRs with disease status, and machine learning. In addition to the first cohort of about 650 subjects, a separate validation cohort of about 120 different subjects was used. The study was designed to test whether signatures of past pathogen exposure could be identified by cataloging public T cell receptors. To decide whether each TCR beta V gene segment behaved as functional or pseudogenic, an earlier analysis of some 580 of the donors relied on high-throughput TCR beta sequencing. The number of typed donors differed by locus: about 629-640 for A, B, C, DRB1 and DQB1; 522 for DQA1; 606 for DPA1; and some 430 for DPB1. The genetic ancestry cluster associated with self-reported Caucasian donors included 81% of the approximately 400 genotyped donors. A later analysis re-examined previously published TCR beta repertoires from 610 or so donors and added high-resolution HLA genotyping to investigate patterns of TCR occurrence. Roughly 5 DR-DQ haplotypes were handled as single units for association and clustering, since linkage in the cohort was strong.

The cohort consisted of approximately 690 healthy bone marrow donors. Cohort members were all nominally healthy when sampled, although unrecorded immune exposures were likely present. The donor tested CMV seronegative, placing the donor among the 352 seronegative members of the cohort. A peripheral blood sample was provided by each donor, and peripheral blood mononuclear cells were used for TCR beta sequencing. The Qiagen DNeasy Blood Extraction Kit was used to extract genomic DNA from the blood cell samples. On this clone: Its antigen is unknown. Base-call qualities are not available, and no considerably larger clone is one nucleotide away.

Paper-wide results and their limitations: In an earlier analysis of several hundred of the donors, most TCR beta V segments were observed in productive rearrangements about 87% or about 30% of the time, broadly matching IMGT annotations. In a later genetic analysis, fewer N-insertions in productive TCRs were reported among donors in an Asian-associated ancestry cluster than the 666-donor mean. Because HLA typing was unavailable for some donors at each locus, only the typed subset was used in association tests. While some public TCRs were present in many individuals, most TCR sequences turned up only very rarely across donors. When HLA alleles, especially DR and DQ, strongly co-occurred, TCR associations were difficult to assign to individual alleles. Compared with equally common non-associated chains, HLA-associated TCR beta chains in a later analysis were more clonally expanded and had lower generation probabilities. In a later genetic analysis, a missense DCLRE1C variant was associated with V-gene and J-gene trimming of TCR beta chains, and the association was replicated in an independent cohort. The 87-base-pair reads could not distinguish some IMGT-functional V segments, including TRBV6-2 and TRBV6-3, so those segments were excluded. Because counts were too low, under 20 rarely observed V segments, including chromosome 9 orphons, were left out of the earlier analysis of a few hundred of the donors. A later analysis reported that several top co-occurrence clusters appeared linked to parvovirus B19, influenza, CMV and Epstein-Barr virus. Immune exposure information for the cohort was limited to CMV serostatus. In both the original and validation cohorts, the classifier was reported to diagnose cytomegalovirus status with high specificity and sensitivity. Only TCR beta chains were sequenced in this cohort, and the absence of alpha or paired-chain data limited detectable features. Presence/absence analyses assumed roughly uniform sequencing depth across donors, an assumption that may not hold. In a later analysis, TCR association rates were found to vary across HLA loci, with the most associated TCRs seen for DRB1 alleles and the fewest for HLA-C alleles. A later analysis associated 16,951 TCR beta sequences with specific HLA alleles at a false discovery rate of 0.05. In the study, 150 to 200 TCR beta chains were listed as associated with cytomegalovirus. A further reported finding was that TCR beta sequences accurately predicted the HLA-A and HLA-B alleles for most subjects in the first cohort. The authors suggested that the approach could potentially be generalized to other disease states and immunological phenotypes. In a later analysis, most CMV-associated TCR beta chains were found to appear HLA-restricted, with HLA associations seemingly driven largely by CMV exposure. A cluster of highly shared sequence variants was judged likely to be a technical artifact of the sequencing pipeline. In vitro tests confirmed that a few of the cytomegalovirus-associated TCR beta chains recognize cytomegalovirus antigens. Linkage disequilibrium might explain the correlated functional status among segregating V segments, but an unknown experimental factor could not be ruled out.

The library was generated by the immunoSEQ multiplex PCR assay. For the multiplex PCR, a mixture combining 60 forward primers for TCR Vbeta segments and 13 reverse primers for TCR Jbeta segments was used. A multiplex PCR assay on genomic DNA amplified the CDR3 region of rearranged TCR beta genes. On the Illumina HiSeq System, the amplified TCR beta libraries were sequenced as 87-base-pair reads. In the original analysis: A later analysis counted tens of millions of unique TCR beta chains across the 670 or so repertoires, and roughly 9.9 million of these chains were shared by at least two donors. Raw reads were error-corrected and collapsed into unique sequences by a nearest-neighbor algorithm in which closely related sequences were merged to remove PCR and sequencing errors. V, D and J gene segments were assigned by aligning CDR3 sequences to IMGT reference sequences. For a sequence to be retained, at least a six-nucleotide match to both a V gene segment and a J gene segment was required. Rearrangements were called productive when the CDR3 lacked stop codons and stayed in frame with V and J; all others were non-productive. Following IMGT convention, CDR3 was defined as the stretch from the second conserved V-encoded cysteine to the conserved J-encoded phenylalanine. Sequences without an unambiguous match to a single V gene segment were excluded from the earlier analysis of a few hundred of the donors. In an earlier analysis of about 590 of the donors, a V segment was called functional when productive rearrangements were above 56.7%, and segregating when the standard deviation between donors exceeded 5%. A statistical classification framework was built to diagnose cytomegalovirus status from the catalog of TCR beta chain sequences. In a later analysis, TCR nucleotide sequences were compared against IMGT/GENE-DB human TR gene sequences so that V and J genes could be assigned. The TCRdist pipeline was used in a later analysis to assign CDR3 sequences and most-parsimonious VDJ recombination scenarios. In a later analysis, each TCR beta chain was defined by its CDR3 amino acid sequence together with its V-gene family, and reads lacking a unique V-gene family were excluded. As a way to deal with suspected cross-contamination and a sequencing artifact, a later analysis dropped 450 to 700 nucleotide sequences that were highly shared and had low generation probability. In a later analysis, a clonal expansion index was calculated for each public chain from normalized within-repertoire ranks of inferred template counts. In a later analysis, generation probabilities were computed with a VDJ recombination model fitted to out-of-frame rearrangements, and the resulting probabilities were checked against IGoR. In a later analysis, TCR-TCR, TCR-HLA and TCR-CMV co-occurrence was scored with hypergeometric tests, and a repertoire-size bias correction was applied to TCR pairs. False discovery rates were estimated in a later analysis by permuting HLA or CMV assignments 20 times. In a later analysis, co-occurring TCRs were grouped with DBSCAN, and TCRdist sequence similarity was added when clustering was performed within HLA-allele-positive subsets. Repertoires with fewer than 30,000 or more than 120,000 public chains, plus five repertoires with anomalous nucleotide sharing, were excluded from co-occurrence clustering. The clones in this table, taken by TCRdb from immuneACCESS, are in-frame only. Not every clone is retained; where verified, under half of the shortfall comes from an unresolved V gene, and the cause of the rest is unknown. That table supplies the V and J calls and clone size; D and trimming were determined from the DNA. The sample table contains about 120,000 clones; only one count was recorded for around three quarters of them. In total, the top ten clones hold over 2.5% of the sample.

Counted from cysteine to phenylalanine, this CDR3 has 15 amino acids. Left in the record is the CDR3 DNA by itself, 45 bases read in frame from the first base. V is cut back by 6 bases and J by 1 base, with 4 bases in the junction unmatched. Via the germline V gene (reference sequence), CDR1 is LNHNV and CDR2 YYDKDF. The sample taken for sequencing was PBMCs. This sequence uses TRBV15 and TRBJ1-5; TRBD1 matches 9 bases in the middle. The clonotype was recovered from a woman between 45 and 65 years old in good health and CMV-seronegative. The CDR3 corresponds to CATSLDRGSNQPQHF. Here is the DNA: TGTGCCACCAGTTTGGACAGGGGCAGCAATCAGCCCCAGCATTTT.